Listed below are T cell receptor beta chains from one sample, sequenced in a study of blood T cell repertoires in COVID-19. Method: immunoSEQ multiplex PCR; TCRdb's copy keeps in-frame clones and lacks some. The profile shows just over 300,000 clones, under 90% of them singletons. The specimen sequenced was PBMCs or T cells enriched from blood (not recorded which). These TCRs come from a young man who had recovered from COVID-19. CDR3s include the opening cysteine and the closing phenylalanine or tryptophan. A D gene is named only where the DNA matches it firmly. The size of a clone is reported for some rows only, either as once, few or many, or as a class for expanded clones.

TRBV5-5	TRBD2	NA	TRBJ2-1	CASSFPSGGIDEQFF
TRBV28	NA	NA	TRBJ1-2	CASSFSYPTYRTANYGYTF
TRBV20-1	TRBD1	NA	TRBJ1-4	CSAAGGEKLFF
TRBV10-2	NA	NA	TRBJ2-1	CASSEEGPHNEQFF
TRBV27	TRBD1	NA	TRBJ1-1	CASSLGGDRRGWTEAFF
TRBV11-2	TRBD2	NA	TRBJ2-3	CASSSTRTSGRHTQYF
TRBV28	NA	NA	TRBJ1-2	CASSLEVGGYGYTF
TRBV7-9	NA	NA	TRBJ1-2	CASSLAAREAGYTF
TRBV4-2	TRBD1	NA	TRBJ1-1	CASSQRDSYTEAFF
TRBV28	NA	NA	TRBJ1-1	CASYPPDRQRDTEAFF
TRBV10-3	TRBD1	NA	TRBJ1-5	CAISLDRGFNQPQHF
TRBV5-4	NA	NA	TRBJ1-1	CASSPVPEMNTEAFF
TRBV2	NA	NA	TRBJ1-1	CASSQTGEAFF
TRBV5-1	NA	NA	TRBJ1-4	CASSATAPTNEKLFF
TRBV19	NA	NA	TRBJ1-1	CASNTGWAMNTEAFF
TRBV2	NA	once	TRBJ2-5	CASSEVAVGQETQYF
TRBV12-2	NA	NA	TRBJ2-1	CASRARGSGDEQFF
TRBV14	TRBD2	NA	TRBJ2-1	CASSHQGLAGGWSYNEQFF
TRBV3-1/TRBV3-2	NA	few	TRBJ1-2	CASSPRTVGAGYTF
TRBV5-5	NA	NA	TRBJ2-2	CASSSGQYPNTGELFF
TRBV11-2	TRBD2	NA	TRBJ2-5	CASRSPSGRSTETQYF
TRBV9	TRBD1	NA	TRBJ1-1	CASSGTVTGVGTEAFF
TRBV5-1	TRBD1	NA	TRBJ2-5	CASTTTGTKQETQYF
TRBV18	TRBD2	NA	TRBJ2-7	CASSLTTSLEQYF
TRBV7-9	NA	NA	TRBJ2-2	CASSYNRALDTGELFF
TRBV20-1	NA	NA	TRBJ1-2	CSAPAGDGYTF
TRBV7-2	NA	once	TRBJ1-5	CASSLVPRDFNQPQHF
TRBV11-3	NA	NA	TRBJ1-1	CASSFSQGYTEAFF
TRBV12-5	TRBD2	NA	TRBJ2-5	CASAETSGRTQETQYF
TRBV5-1	TRBD1	few	TRBJ2-3	CASSLGTGGYRGADTQYF
TRBV2	NA	NA	TRBJ2-3	CASSEVVLADTQYF
TRBV7-9	NA	NA	TRBJ2-2	CASSRTGELFF
TRBV19	TRBD1	NA	TRBJ1-2	CASSILYLGDSPNYGYTF
TRBV6-1	NA	NA	TRBJ1-2	CASSDRESVYGYTF
TRBV18	TRBD2	NA	TRBJ2-5	CASSPPWTSGRAGETQYF
TRBV27	NA	once	TRBJ2-3	CASSPTGDTQYF
TRBV7-2	NA	once	TRBJ2-3	CASSPIDSSDTQYF
TRBV30	NA	once	TRBJ1-2	CALGRGYGYTF
TRBV14	TRBD2	NA	TRBJ2-3	CASSLRLAGGLDTQYF
TRBV5-1	NA	NA	TRBJ1-1	CASSLISGIIAEAFF
TRBV9	TRBD1	NA	TRBJ2-2	CASSGEPGTGGRTGELFF
TRBV27	NA	NA	TRBJ2-5	CASSLADKETQYF
TRBV2	NA	NA	TRBJ2-7	CASSELGGVTSYEQYF
TRBV28	NA	NA	TRBJ1-2	CASSSDYGYTF
TRBV27	NA	NA	TRBJ2-6	CASSTPGANVLTF
TRBV9	TRBD2	NA	TRBJ2-2	CASSGRTSGGSGELFF
TRBV3-1/TRBV3-2	TRBD2	NA	TRBJ2-7	CASSLRTSGGYKEQYF
TRBV9	TRBD1	NA	TRBJ2-7	CASSSRTGNYEQYF
TRBV2	NA	NA	TRBJ1-6	CASFAGVSYNSPLHF
TRBV11-2	NA	NA	TRBJ1-2	CASSSFYRNRLYGYTF
TRBV24-1	TRBD2	NA	TRBJ2-5	CATSDNTSGKETQYF
TRBV2	NA	NA	TRBJ2-3	CASIPAGLKSDTQYF
TRBV24-1	NA	once	TRBJ2-7	CATSVGYEQYF
TRBV11-2	NA	NA	TRBJ1-1	CASSFPTWGGTNTEAFF
TRBV9	TRBD2	few	TRBJ2-7	CASSVDSGGLTYEQYF
TRBV6-5	NA	few	TRBJ1-2	CASSTGTGYTF
TRBV19	NA	NA	TRBJ2-1	CATKGGRNEQFF
TRBV27	TRBD1	NA	TRBJ2-7	CASSLGDRGGEQYF
TRBV10-1	TRBD1	NA	TRBJ2-5	CASSDRAGGTETQYF